The T cell receptor (beta chain) described here comes from a study of blood T cell repertoires in COVID-19. At the level of the study: Donors in the United States, Italy and Spain gave samples during acute or convalescent COVID-19. PBMCs, B-cell-depleted T cells, or T cells were the source of the cDNA or gDNA that made up the material.

Original processing notes: Reference gene primer amplification in the assay estimated nucleated cell counts. Generated by immunoSEQ multiplex PCR, the TCRdb table keeps only in-frame clones and is missing some. V and J calls and clone size follow that table, whereas D and trimming were derived from the DNA. The data contain tens of thousands of clones, 88% of them singletons. The CDR3 is 13 residues long. Trimming cost V 5 bases and J 3 bases, with 13 bases left between them. Germline CDR1 reads SQVTM; CDR2 reads ANQGSEA. Sequencing used peripheral blood. This receptor was identified in a woman aged 45-60 years with active COVID-19. V and J are TRBV29-1 and TRBJ1-2, with unresolved D. The CDR3 protein is CSVPVALDYGYTF. CDR3 nucleotides: TGCAGCGTTCCCGTAGCGTTAGACTATGGCTACACCTTC.